The 17 T cell receptor beta chains in this list originate from one sample, sequenced in a study of response to subunit inactivated influenza vaccine. TCRdb ran MiXCR on the RT-PCR reads and lists one entry per CDR3 protein. The data show about 570,000 distinct CDR3 sequences, roughly 12% seen once. These data were likewise used in another study, on T cells expressing NK-cell markers. That study reports: TCR beta libraries carry UMIs added by 5'RACE template switching.

Sequenced material: PBMCs from blood, taken on the day of vaccination. The receptor source for this set is a man aged 50 to 60 who received an inactivated influenza vaccine.

This clonotype was seen more than once but under ten times. The chain combines TRBV6-2 or TRBV6-3 with TRBJ1-1; D not resolved. The CDR3 extends over 16 amino acids. The ends were cut back, 2 bases at V and 1 base at J, with 14 bases in the middle. In germline, CDR1 is MNHEY, CDR2 SVGEGT. In nucleotides, the CDR3 is TGTGCCAGCAGTTACCCCGAGGGCAGACCGAACACTGAAGCTTTCTTT. It translates to CASSYPEGRPNTEAFF.

In this sample, this clonotype turned up many times. V usage is TRBV4-2 and J usage is TRBJ2-1; a possible D gene is TRBD1 (5 bases). Trimming shortened V by 7 bases and J by 0 bases, and 28 bases separated the two germline ends. In germline, CDR1 is LGHNA, CDR2 YNFKEQ. This CDR3 is built from 20 residues. CDR3 sequence (DNA): TGTGCCAGCACCTCTGAGACAGTCCGCGCTAAAGTTTACTCCTACAATGAGCAGTTCTTC. Amino acid sequence: CASTSETVRAKVYSYNEQFF.

This clonotype was picked up a small number of times. DNA for the CDR3: TGTGCCAGCAGCGCACTAGCGGGAGGATCCTACAATGAGCAGTTCTTC. This gives the protein CASSALAGGSYNEQFF. V gene TRBV9 combines with J gene TRBJ2-1; 12 bases fit TRBD2. CDR3 length equals 16 residues. Germline CDR1 and CDR2: SGDLS and YYNGEE. V lost 3 bases and J lost 1; bases outside the gene matches: 2.

The rearrangement joins TRBV10-2 to TRBJ2-7; D unresolved. V was shortened by 6 bases and J by 5 bases, with 20 bases between the two germline ends. The CDR3 runs 15 residues. Per germline, CDR1 WSHSY and CDR2 SAAADI. The CDR3 loop reads CASRRESRGPDEQYF. CDR3 bases: TGCGCCAGCAGACGAGAAAGTCGAGGTCCGGACGAGCAGTACTTC.

This clonotype has more than one count but fewer than ten. This chain joins TRBV20-1 and TRBJ2-3; D call uncertain. The length of the CDR3 is 15 residues. Trimming cost V 0 bases and J 4 bases, with 14 bases left between them. Germline V lookup: CDR1 DFQATT, CDR2 SNEGSKA (reference sequence). CDR3 sequence: CSARDFWLEADTQYF. For the CDR3, the DNA is TGCAGTGCTAGAGATTTCTGGCTTGAGGCAGATACGCAGTATTTT.

This clonotype turned up a few times. The rearrangement joins TRBV4-3 to TRBJ2-1; D is possibly TRBD1 or TRBD2 (5 bases each). V lost 1 base, J lost 2 bases, and 12 bases lay in between. Germline CDR1 LGHNA, CDR2 YSLEER. This CDR3 comprises 16 residues. The CDR3 reads CASSQGEGLTYNEQFF. CDR3 bases: TGCGCCAGCAGCCAAGGCGAGGGGTTGACCTACAATGAGCAGTTCTTC.

The V and J genes are TRBV7-3 and TRBJ2-2; TRBD2 is a possible D gene (6 bases). This CDR3 has 16 amino acids. V lost 5 bases and J lost 5, with 18 bases in between. Germline loops: CDR1 SGHTA, CDR2 FQGTGA. CDR3 nucleotide sequence: TGTGCCAGCAGCCCACGGAGGGAGTACCTGACCGGGGAGCTGTTTTTT. It yields the protein CASSPRREYLTGELFF.

Ten or more counts support this clonotype. The chain is built from TRBV28 and TRBJ2-1; TRBD1 matches at 8 bases. With V trimmed by 3 bases and J by 6 bases, 4 bases remained unmatched. Germline CDR1 MDHEN, CDR2 SYDVKM. The CDR3 has 14 amino acids. The CDR3 loop reads CASSLQGAGNEQFF. The CDR3 region has the DNA TGTGCCAGCAGTTTGCAGGGGGCAGGCAATGAGCAGTTCTTC.

In its sample, this clonotype was seen a few times. The chain has TRBV12-3 or TRBV12-4 and TRBJ1-2; 8 nucleotides align to TRBD1. The CDR3 has 15 amino acids. The junction had 3 bases not matched to a gene; V was cut back by 1 base and J by 2 bases. CDR3 sequence (DNA): TGTGCCAGCAGTTTAGTGGGGACAGGCAACTATGGCTACACCTTC. This gives the protein CASSLVGTGNYGYTF.

This CDR3 reads CASSAAGRSYNEQFF. The CDR3 DNA follows: TGTGCCAGCAGTGCCGCGGGCCGCTCCTACAATGAGCAGTTCTTC. The chain uses TRBV12-3 or TRBV12-4 and TRBJ2-1, with D tentatively TRBD2 (5 bases). The CDR3 consists of 15 residues. Trimming shortened V by 5 bases and J by 0 bases, and 11 bases separated the two germline ends.

There are a few counts of this clonotype. The J gene is TRBJ2-1, the V gene TRBV4-3; TRBD2 matches at 13 bases. This CDR3 comprises 17 residues. CDR1 is LGHNA, CDR2 YSLEER, per germline. With 3 bases clipped from V and 1 base from J, the junction kept 3 bases outside the gene matches. The CDR3 sequence: CASSQGTSGKSYNEQFF. The CDR3 nucleotides read TGCGCCAGCAGCCAGGGGACTAGCGGGAAGTCCTACAATGAGCAGTTCTTC.

This clonotype was observed many times. This chain connects TRBV11-2 to TRBJ2-2, with 13 positions matching TRBD2. Germline CDR1 is SGHAT and CDR2 is FQNNGV. CDR3 length equals 16 residues. With V trimmed by 5 bases and J by 1 base, 1 base remained unmatched. CDR3 DNA sequence: TGTGCCAGCAGCCGACTAGCGGGGGGGAACACCGGGGAGCTGTTTTTT. This encodes CASSRLAGGNTGELFF.

This clonotype turned up a few times. V is TRBV15 and J is TRBJ2-7, with TRBD1 as a possible D gene (6 bases). Deletions cut 3 bases from V and 3 bases from J, with 12 bases between. Germline V gene sequence: CDR1 LNHNV, CDR2 YYDKDF (reference sequence). The CDR3 runs to 14 residues. CDR3 loop: CATSRDSGDYEQYF. DNA of the CDR3: TGTGCCACCAGCAGGGACAGTGGGGACTACGAGCAGTACTTC.

This clonotype was found a few times. V gene TRBV29-1 combines with J gene TRBJ2-3, with 12 bases lining up with TRBD2. CDR3 length equals 15 residues. The junction had 3 bases not matched to a gene; V was cut back by 2 bases and J by 3 bases. Germline-derived CDR1 and CDR2 are SQVTM and ANQGSEA. CDR3 nucleotides: TGCAGCGTTGAATCCGGGACTAGCGGGACAGATACGCAGTATTTT. It is translated as CSVESGTSGTDTQYF.

This clonotype was recorded many times. This chain joins TRBV3-1 and TRBJ2-7, with a weak D call TRBD2 (5 bases). The CDR3 covers 14 residues. The germline V gene encodes CDR1 LGHDT and CDR2 YNNKEL (reference sequence). V was shortened by 6 bases and J by 0 bases, with 12 bases between the two germline ends. Here the CDR3 reads CASSHGLTSYEQYF. The CDR3 nucleotides read TGTGCCAGCAGTCACGGACTGACCTCCTACGAGCAGTACTTC.

CDR3 DNA: TGTGCCAGCAGCTTGGACCTAGCGGGAGCTAGCCACAATGAGCAGTTCTTC. Protein product: CASSLDLAGASHNEQFF. The V call is TRBV5-6, the J call TRBJ2-1, with TRBD2 matching 10 bases. V was pared by 0 bases and J by 5 bases, with 8 bases of the junction left unmatched. CDR3 length: 17 residues. The germline V gene has CDR1 SGHDT and CDR2 YYEEEE.

This clonotype has just a few counts. This sequence joins TRBV12-3 or TRBV12-4 and TRBJ1-2; D remains unclear. The CDR3 spans 13 residues. V was pared by 3 bases and J by 4 bases, with 9 bases between. CDR3 DNA: TGTGCCAGCAGTTTCCGAGGGTTCTATGGCTACACCTTC. Its translation: CASSFRGFYGYTF.